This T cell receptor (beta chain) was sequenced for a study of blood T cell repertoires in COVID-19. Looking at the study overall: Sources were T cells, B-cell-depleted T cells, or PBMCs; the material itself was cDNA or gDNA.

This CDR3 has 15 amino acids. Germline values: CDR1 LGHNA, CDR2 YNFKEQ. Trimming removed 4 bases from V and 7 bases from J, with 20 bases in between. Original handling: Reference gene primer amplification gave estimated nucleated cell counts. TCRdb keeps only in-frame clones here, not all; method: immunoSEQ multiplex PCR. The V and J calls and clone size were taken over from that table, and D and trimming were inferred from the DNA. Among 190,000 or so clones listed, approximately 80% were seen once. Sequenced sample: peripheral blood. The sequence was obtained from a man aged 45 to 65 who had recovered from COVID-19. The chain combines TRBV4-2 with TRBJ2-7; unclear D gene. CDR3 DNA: TGTGCCAGCAGCCCGTTAGAAAGTGTCCATTGGGAGCAGTACTTC. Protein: CASSPLESVHWEQYF.